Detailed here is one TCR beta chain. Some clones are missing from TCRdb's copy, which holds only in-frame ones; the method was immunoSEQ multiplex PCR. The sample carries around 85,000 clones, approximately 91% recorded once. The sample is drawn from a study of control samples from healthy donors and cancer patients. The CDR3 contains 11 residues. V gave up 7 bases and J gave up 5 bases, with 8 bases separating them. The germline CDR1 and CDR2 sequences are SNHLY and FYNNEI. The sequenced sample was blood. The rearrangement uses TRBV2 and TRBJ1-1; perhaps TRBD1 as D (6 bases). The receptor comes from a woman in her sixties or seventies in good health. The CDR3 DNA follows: TGTGCCAGCATGAGGGGGACTGAAGCTTTCTTT. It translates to CASMRGTEAFF. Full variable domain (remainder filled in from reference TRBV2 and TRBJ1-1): EPEVTQTPSHQVTQMGQEVILRCVPISNHLYFYWYRQILGQKVEFLVSFYNNEISEKSEIFDDQFSVERPDGSNFTLKIRSTKLEDSAMYFCASMRGTEAFFGQGTRLTVV.